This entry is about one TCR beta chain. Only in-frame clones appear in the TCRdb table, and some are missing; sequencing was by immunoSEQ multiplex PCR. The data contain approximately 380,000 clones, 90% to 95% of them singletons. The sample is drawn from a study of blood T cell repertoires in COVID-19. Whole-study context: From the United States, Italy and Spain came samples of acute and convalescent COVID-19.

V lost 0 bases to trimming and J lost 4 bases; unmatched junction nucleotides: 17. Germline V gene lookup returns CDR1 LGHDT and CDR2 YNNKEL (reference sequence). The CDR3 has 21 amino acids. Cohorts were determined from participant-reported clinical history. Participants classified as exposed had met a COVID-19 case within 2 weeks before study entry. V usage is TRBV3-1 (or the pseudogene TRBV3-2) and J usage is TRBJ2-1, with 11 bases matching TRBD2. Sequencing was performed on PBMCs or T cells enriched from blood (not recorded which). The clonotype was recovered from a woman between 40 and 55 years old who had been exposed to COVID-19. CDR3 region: CASSQDLQRGVAGGPYNEQFF. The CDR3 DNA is TGTGCCAGCAGCCAAGATTTACAACGTGGGGTAGCGGGAGGGCCGTACAATGAGCAGTTCTTC.